The entry below gives a single T cell receptor (beta chain) sequence along with its context. This sample stems from a study of blood T cell repertoires in COVID-19. The wider study: Whether acute or convalescent, the COVID-19 samples came from the United States, Italy and Spain. T cells, B-cell-depleted T cells, or PBMCs provided the cDNA or gDNA that served as material.

CDR3 size: 13 residues. Trimming removed 0 bases from V and 3 bases from J, with 6 bases in between. Germline CDR1 and CDR2: SGHRS and YFSETQ. Authors' analysis steps: Estimated nucleated cell counts came from reference gene primer amplification. Data came from immunoSEQ multiplex PCR; TCRdb stores just in-frame clones and leaves some out. V and J calls and clone size follow that table, whereas D and trimming were derived from the DNA. The sample holds about 100,000 clones, more than 65% seen once. This clonotype was obtained from a human donor in a cohort sampled during active COVID-19. Source material: peripheral blood. This rearrangement joins TRBV5-1 to TRBJ2-5, with no clear D. As DNA, the CDR3 is TGCGCCAGCAGCTTGGTCCCGGAAGAGACCCAGTACTTC. As protein: CASSLVPEETQYF.